This TCR beta chain is from a study of tumor-infiltrating lymphocytes in localized non-small cell lung cancer (dated by TCRdb to 2020 to 2023). Turning to the overall study: The cohort covered several histologies, both smokers and never-smokers, and patients whose samples were collected after neoadjuvant chemotherapy. The same patients underwent several integrated assays, with TCR sequencing performed together with flow cytometry, multiplex immunofluorescence, RNA-seq, exome sequencing and proteomics. The paired tumor versus uninvolved lung comparison of immunoSEQ T-cell fraction included some 57 patients. In total, the ICON cohort consisted of over a hundred surgical patients with localized non-small cell lung cancer who had their tumors resected. From each patient came resected tumor tissue plus uninvolved lung tissue from that same patient, and the uninvolved lung tissue was described as non-adjacent to the tumor.

From the germline V gene (reference sequence), CDR1 is LNHNV and CDR2 is YYDKDF. The CDR3 measures 14 amino acids from cysteine to phenylalanine. Of the read, only the CDR3 DNA is kept; its 42 bases are in frame from base 1. V and J are trimmed by 4 bases and 8 bases, and the gene matches miss 9 bases of the junction. Remarks on this clone: The specificity of this receptor is unknown. No clone much larger than this one lies a single base away; base qualities are absent.

The paper's findings and limits, for the study overall: Consistent with immunofluorescence CD3 counts, TCRbeta sequencing supported greater T cell infiltration in tumors than in uninvolved lung tissue. TCR-derived T-cell fraction did not differ between the flow cytometry-defined immunotypes IM1 (good prognosis) and IM2 (poor prognosis). Recurrence-free survival showed no association with tumor T-cell fraction measured by TCR sequencing (p = 0.61). Assay coverage varied across patients depending on available tissue quantity, so only a subset of the cohort had TCR sequencing. Because different pieces of the same tissue were used for different assays, technical variation could not be separated from intratumor heterogeneity.

Enrollment in ICON was initiated in April 2016, and the last patient was enrolled in late 2018. Fresh tumor and matched uninvolved tissue for in-depth immune analyses, including TCR sequencing, were collected from a subcohort of approximately 82 patients. TCR sequencing was performed on DNA isolated from bulk tissue, without cell sorting. The immunoSEQ assay used for TCR sequencing gave the T-cell fraction in both tumor and uninvolved lung tissue. The study's own analysis went as follows. For survival analysis, patients were split into high (upper tertile) and low (lower two tertiles) T-cell fraction groups and compared by log-rank test. A signed-rank test was used to test differences in T-cell fraction between paired tumor and uninvolved lung samples. In its TCRdb copy, this immuneACCESS table keeps in-frame sequences only and misses some clones. Where compared with another copy, unresolved V genes explain less than half of these, and the others have no known cause. The V and J calls and the clone size are those of that table, but D and trimming were determined from the DNA. The sample table holds over 10,000 clones, of which 68% were seen once. The top ten clones comprise almost 9.5% of the sample.

The chain joins TRBV15 to TRBJ1-2; 8 junctional bases match TRBD1. The sample was lung tumor tissue. The source of this sequence is a human donor with non-small cell lung cancer. CDR3 protein: CATSTRRTGYGYTF. Here is the DNA: TGTGCCACCAGCACCCGGCGGACAGGGTACGGCTACACCTTC.